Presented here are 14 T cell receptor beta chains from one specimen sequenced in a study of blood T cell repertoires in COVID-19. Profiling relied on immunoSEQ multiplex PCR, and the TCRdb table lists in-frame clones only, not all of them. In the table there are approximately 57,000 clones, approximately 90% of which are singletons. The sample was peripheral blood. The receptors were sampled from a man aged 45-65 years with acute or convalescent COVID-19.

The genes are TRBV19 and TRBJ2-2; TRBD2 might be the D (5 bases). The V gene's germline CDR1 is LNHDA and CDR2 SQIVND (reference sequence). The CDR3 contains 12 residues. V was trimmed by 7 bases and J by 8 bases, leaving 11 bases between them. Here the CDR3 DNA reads TGTGCCAGTAATGTCGGGGTTGGGGAGCTGTTTTTT. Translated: CASNVGVGELFF.

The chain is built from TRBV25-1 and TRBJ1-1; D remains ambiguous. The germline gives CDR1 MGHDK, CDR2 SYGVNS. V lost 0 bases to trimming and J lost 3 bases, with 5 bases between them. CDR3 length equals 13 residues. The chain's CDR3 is CASSEYGDTEAFF. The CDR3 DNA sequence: TGTGCCAGCAGTGAATACGGAGACACTGAAGCTTTCTTT.

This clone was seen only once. As DNA, the CDR3 is TGTGCCAGCAGCGCCGCCGGCGGGAGGGCGGAGACCCAGTACTTC. This gives the protein CASSAAGGRAETQYF. The chain links TRBV9 to TRBJ2-5, with TRBD2 identical over 9 bases. Per the germline V gene, CDR1 is SGDLS and CDR2 is YYNGEE. After removal of 3 bases from V and 5 bases from J, the junction contained 8 bases not matched to a gene. The CDR3 length is 15 residues.

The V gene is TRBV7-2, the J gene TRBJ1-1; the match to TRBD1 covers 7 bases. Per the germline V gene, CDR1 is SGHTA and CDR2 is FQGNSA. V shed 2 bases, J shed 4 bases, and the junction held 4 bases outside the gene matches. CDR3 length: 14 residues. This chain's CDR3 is CASSLSAGGTEAFF. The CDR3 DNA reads TGTGCCAGCAGCTTATCCGCAGGGGGCACTGAAGCTTTCTTT.

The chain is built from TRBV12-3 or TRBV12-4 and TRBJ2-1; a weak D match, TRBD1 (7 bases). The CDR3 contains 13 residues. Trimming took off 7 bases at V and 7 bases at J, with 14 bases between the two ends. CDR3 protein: CASTPTGRNEQFF. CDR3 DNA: TGTGCCAGCACCCCGACAGGGAGGAATGAGCAGTTCTTC.

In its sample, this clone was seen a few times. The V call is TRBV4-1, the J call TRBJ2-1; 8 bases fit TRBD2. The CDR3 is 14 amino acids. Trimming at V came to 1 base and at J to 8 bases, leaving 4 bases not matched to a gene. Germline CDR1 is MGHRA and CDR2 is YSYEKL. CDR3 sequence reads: CASSQGRGGDEQFF. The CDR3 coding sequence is TGCGCCAGCAGCCAAGGACGGGGGGGCGATGAGCAGTTCTTC.

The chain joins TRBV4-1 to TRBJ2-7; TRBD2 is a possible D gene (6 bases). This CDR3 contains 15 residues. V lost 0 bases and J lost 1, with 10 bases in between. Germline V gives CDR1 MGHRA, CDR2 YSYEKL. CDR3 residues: CASSQERRGSYEQYF. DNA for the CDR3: TGCGCCAGCAGCCAAGAACGGCGGGGATCCTACGAGCAGTACTTC.

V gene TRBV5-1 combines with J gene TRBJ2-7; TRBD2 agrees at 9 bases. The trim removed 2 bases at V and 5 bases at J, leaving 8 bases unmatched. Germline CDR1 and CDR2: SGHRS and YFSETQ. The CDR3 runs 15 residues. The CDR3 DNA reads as TGCGCCAGCAGCTTCGTAGCGGGAGATGCCAACGAGCAGTACTTC. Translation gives CASSFVAGDANEQYF.

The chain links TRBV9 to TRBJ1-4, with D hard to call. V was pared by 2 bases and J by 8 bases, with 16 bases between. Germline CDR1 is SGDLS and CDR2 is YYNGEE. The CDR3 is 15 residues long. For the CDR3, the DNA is TGTGCCAGCAGCGTCGGTAATGTTGGAGCGGAAAAACTGTTTTTT. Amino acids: CASSVGNVGAEKLFF. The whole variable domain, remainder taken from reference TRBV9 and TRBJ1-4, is DSGVTQTPKHLITATGQRVTLRCSPRSGDLSVYWYQQSLDQGLQFLIQYYNGEERAKGNILERFSAQQFPDLHSELNLSSLELGDSALYFCASSVGNVGAEKLFFGSGTQLSVL.

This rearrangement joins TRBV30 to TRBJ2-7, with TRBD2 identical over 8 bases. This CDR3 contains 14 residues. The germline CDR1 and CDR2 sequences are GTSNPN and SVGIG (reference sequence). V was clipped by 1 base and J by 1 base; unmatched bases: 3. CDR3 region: CAWSEASGSYEQYF. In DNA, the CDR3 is TGTGCCTGGAGTGAGGCTAGCGGGTCCTACGAGCAGTACTTC.

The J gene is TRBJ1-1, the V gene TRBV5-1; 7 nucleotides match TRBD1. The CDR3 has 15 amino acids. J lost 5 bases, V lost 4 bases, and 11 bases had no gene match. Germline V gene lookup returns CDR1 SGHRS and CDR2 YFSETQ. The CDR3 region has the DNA TGCGCCAGCAGCCCCCGACAGGGAGCAAATACTGAAGCTTTCTTT. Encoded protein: CASSPRQGANTEAFF.

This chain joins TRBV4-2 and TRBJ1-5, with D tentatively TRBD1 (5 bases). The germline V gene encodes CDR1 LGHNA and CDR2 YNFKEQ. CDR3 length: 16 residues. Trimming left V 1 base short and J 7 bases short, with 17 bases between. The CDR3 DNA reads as TGTGCCAGCAGCCAAGCCGCCGGCCAGGGTGAGCAGCCCCAGCATTTT. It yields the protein CASSQAAGQGEQPQHF.

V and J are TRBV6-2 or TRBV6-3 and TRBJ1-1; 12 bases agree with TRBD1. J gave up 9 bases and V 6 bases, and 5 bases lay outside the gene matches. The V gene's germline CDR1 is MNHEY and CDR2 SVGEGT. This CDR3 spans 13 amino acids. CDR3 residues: CASSQGQGAKAFF. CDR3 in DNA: TGTGCCAGCAGCCAGGGACAGGGGGCGAAAGCTTTCTTT.

The CDR3 reads CASSGSTGSIIYRDTEAFF. CDR3 sequence (DNA): TGTGCCAGCAGCGGCTCGACAGGGTCCATCATCTATCGTGACACTGAAGCTTTCTTT. The rearrangement links TRBV9 to TRBJ1-1; 7 bases are a match to TRBD1. Germline CDR1 is SGDLS and CDR2 is YYNGEE. The V and J ends lost 3 bases and 3 bases, in that order; junction bases with no gene match: 20. This CDR3 is built from 19 residues.